This TCR beta chain is from a study of blood T cells in healthy people across ages. Study-wide points: CMV status of donors was unknown, possibly confounding expanded clonotype changes.

Details on this clonotype: Antigen: not known.

Primers used in a second PCR of roughly 6 to 11 cycles were a sample-barcoded 5' primer and a J-beta primer mix. TCRdb fed the 5' RACE reads into MiXCR, producing one record per CDR3 protein. The table includes approximately 780,000 distinct CDR3 sequences, under 30% detected once. The CDR3 is made up of 12 amino acids. Germline V gene data show CDR1 as SQVTM and CDR2 as ANQGSEA. V was cut by 0 bases and J by 6 bases, with 8 bases left in between. These data also featured in a second study, about T cells of mothers and their children. As reported in that work: RNA extracted was entirely used for cDNA synthesis, roughly 1.4 ug per 15 ul.

The receptor was isolated from a boy between 10 and 17 years old in good health. The V and J genes are TRBV29-1 and TRBJ2-5; D is uncertain. Material for sequencing was blood. The CDR3 region has the DNA TGCAGCGTTGAAGATGATCGGAAGACCCAGTACTTC. Protein product: CSVEDDRKTQYF.